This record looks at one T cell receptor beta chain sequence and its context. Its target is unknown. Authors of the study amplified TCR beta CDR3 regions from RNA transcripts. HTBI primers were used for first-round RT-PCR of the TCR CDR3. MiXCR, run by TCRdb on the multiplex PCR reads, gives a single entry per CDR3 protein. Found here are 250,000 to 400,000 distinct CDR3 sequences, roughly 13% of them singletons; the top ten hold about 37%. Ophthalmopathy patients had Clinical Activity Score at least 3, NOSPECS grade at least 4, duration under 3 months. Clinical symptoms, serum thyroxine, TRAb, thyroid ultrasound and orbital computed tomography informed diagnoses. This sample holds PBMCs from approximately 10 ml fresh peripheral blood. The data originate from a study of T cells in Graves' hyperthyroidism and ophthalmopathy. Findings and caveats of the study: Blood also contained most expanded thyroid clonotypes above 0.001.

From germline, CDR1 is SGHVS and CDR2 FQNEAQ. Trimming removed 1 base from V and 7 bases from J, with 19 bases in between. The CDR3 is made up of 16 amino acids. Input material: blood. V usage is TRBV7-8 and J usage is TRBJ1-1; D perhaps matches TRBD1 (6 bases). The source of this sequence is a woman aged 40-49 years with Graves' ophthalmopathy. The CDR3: CASSLGSTGFRHEAFF. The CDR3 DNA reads TGTGCCAGCAGCTTAGGAAGTACAGGGTTCCGGCATGAAGCTTTCTTT.